Listed here are 4 T cell receptor beta chains from one sample, sequenced in a study of T cell responses to AZD1222 COVID-19 vaccine. Measured with immunoSEQ multiplex PCR; TCRdb has only the in-frame clones, and not every one. There are 95,000 to 150,000 clones in the sample; 85% to 95% occur only once, and around 5.1% lies in the top ten. Source: peripheral blood, taken 28 days after the second AZD1222 dose. The source is an adult who received the AZD1222 COVID-19 vaccine.

The chain combines TRBV2 with TRBJ1-1; 8 nucleotides match TRBD1. This CDR3 spans 14 amino acids. CDR1 and CDR2 from the germline V gene are SNHLY and FYNNEI. The J segment lost 6 bases and the V segment lost 8 bases, leaving 11 bases of the junction unmatched. Written as DNA, the CDR3 is TGTGCCAGCTGGACAAGGGACAGGACAGCTGAAGCTTTCTTT. Translated, it gives CASWTRDRTAEAFF.

In nucleotides, the CDR3 is TGTGCCAGCAGCTTAGGGCTGAACATGGTAGCTTTCTTT. This codes for CASSLGLNMVAFF. The genes are TRBV7-8 and TRBJ1-1; D uncertain. Germline CDR1 SGHVS, CDR2 FQNEAQ. CDR3 length: 13 amino acids. Trimming shortened V by 1 base and J by 10 bases, and 13 bases separated the two germline ends.

J is TRBJ1-3 and V is TRBV9; D not resolved. Germline loops: CDR1 SGDLS, CDR2 YYNGEE. This CDR3 has 14 amino acids. Trimming left V 3 bases short and J 7 bases short, with 14 bases between. CDR3 in amino acids: CASSESVLGNTIYF. CDR3 DNA: TGTGCCAGCAGCGAGAGTGTCCTAGGGAACACCATATATTTT.

V is TRBV19 and J is TRBJ2-2, with a weak D call TRBD2 (6 bases). CDR1 is LNHDA and CDR2 is SQIVND in the germline V gene (reference sequence). CDR3 size: 15 residues. The V gene lost 0 bases and the J gene lost 6 bases, with 11 bases spanning the gap. The DNA for the CDR3 is TGTGCCAGTAGTATAGAAGTTTGGGGGGCCGGGGAGCTGTTTTTT. This codes for CASSIEVWGAGELFF.